Below are 10 T cell receptor beta chains sequenced from a single sample in a study of shared clonotypes between healthy human individuals (dated by TCRdb to the early 2020s). The library was generated by the immunoSEQ multiplex PCR assay. This is the immuneACCESS table as TCRdb keeps it, with only in-frame sequences that have V and J called. A part of the clones is gone; compared with another copy, unresolved V genes explain less than half, and the rest is unexplained. This sample gives some 790,000 clones in total; around 77% of them show up just once. The ten largest clones capture approximately 2% of the sample. The sample consisted of memory CD4+ T cells sorted from blood. The cell subset or site label, read with the paper, signifies: CD45RA-negative fraction. These receptors were obtained from a woman in her 30s in good health.

The rearrangement uses TRBV7-9 and TRBJ1-2; 11 positions agree with TRBD1. CDR3 length equals 13 residues. The ends lost 5 bases at V and 7 bases at J; junction bases unmatched: 3. Germline values: CDR1 SEHNR, CDR2 FQNEAQ (reference sequence). CDR3 region: CASSPGQGAGYTF. CDR3 DNA sequence: TGTGCCAGCAGCCCAGGACAGGGGGCTGGCTACACCTTC.

This rearrangement joins TRBV18 to TRBJ2-1, with unresolved D. CDR3 length equals 14 residues. Trimming pared 2 bases from V and 2 bases from J, leaving 7 bases between. Germline assignment: CDR1 KGHSH and CDR2 LQKENI. CDR3 in DNA: TGTGCCAGCTCACCAATCCTGGCCTACAATGAGCAGTTCTTC. Its translation: CASSPILAYNEQFF.

There are a few counts of this clone. The chain combines TRBV27 with TRBJ2-1; D ambiguous. This CDR3 is 16 amino acids long. Germline-derived CDR1 and CDR2 are MNHEY and SMNVEV (reference sequence). V was trimmed by 5 bases and J by 2 bases, leaving 16 bases between them. The CDR3 nucleotides are TGTGCCAGCAGTCCCCGACGACAAATAACCTACAATGAGCAGTTCTTC. It encodes CASSPRRQITYNEQFF.

This clone was counted a few times. The chain employs TRBV15 and TRBJ2-2; TRBD2 matches at 11 bases. The CDR3 extends over 17 amino acids. Germline assignment: CDR1 LNHNV and CDR2 YYDKDF (reference sequence). The trim removed 5 bases at V and 5 bases at J, leaving 10 bases unmatched. The CDR3 loop reads CATSSLIAGGRTGELFF. CDR3 DNA: TGTGCCACCAGCTCCCTCATAGCGGGAGGGAGAACCGGGGAGCTGTTTTTT.

This chain connects TRBV2 to TRBJ1-2; unclear D gene. Trimming removed 1 base at V and 6 bases at J, with 9 bases between. Germline lookup yields CDR1 SNHLY and CDR2 FYNNEI. The CDR3 covers 13 residues. The CDR3 is CASSEVRTNGYTF. For the CDR3, the DNA is TGTGCCAGCAGTGAAGTGAGGACGAATGGCTACACCTTC.

The chain links TRBV6-6 to TRBJ2-5, with a tentative D call TRBD1 (5 bases). The CDR3 consists of 13 residues. Germline lookup yields CDR1 MNHNY and CDR2 SVGAGI (reference sequence). V lost 5 bases, J lost 5 bases, and 12 bases lay in between. The chain's CDR3 is CASSPGLRETQYF. The CDR3 nucleotides read TGTGCCAGCAGTCCAGGGCTTCGGGAGACCCAGTACTTC.

The rearrangement joins TRBV9 to TRBJ2-3; 11 bases agree with TRBD2. The CDR3 is made up of 14 amino acids. After removal of 4 bases from V and 5 bases from J, the junction contained 3 bases not matched to a gene. Germline V gene lookup returns CDR1 SGDLS and CDR2 YYNGEE. CDR3 in amino acids: CASSPLAGGDTQYF. The DNA for the CDR3 is TGTGCCAGCAGCCCCCTAGCGGGAGGAGATACGCAGTATTTT.

V and J are TRBV10-3 and TRBJ1-5; D is ambiguous. This CDR3 is built from 12 residues. CDR1 and CDR2 (germline): ENHRY, SYGVKD. Deletions cut 2 bases from V and 9 bases from J, with 8 bases between. The CDR3 DNA reads TGTGCCATCAGTGAGGGGGTAGGGCCCCAGCATTTT. It specifies CAISEGVGPQHF.

In DNA, the CDR3 is TGTGCCAGCAGCAGGGAGTCGGGAGAAAAACTGTTTTTT. Its protein product is CASSRESGEKLFF. This rearrangement joins TRBV6-5 to TRBJ1-4; D is possibly TRBD1 (5 bases). V was shortened by 6 bases and J by 8 bases, with 13 bases between the two germline ends. This CDR3 comprises 13 residues. The germline CDR1 and CDR2 sequences are MNHEY and SVGAGI.

The genes are TRBV7-3 and TRBJ2-2; the D gene is possibly TRBD2 (6 bases). CDR3 length: 15 amino acids. Trimming removed 5 bases at V and 1 base at J, with 11 bases between. From germline, CDR1 is SGHTA and CDR2 FQGTGA. As DNA, the CDR3 is TGTGCCAGCAGCCCCAAAGCGGGGAACACCGGGGAGCTGTTTTTT. Residues: CASSPKAGNTGELFF.